The clone carrying this T cell receptor beta chain has ten or more counts. Its antigen is as yet unknown. These data are taken from a study of regulatory T cells in long-lasting Graves disease. The CDR3 is made up of 17 amino acids. Germline CDR1 SGHRS, CDR2 YFSETQ. J was trimmed by 1 base and V by 3 bases; bases with no gene match: 8. Points from the study as a whole: Sharing of public clonotypes was greater in persistent patients (over 2,500) than in new patients (around 880). Patients with persistent disease showed a bias toward TRBV28, TRBJ1-2 and TRBJ2-5.

As to time point: newly diagnosed GD, antithyroid drugs for less than 3 months. PBMC RNA was the source of the TCR library. Sequencing libraries for TCR beta were prepared with iRepertoire HTBI primers and Arm-PCR of CDR3 regions. TCRdb analysed the multiplex PCR reads with MiXCR anew, one entry per CDR3 protein. The data contain fewer than 500,000 distinct CDR3 sequences, 16% of them seen just once; the ten biggest clones take up approximately 12%. These sequences were also reported in another study, on T cells in Graves' hyperthyroidism and ophthalmopathy.

This receptor was obtained from a man aged 40-50 years with Graves disease. This rearrangement joins TRBV5-1 to TRBJ2-2, with 8 bases lining up with TRBD2. The sample consisted of peripheral blood mononuclear cells (PBMCs), taken at new diagnosis, from a patient treated with antithyroid drugs. CDR3 region: CASSWASGSGNTGELFF. The CDR3 DNA sequence: TGCGCCAGCAGCTGGGCGAGCGGGAGTGGGAACACCGGGGAGCTGTTTTTT.